This T cell receptor (beta chain) was found in a study of brain T cells in children with intractable seizures. TCRdb's table, derived via immunoSEQ multiplex PCR, lists solely in-frame clones and lacks some. The data show approximately 60,000 clones, with 90% to 97% seen just once and more than 0.35% held by the top ten. Surgery cases with the highest brain T cell transcript signatures were chosen for sequencing. Pre-surgery treatment included at least one anti-epileptic drug. V was shortened by 0 bases and J by 3 bases, with 11 bases between the two germline ends. Germline-derived CDR1 and CDR2 are LGHNA and YNFKEQ. This CDR3 comprises 15 residues.

The source material was peripheral blood, sampled at surgery. The rearrangement links TRBV4-2 to TRBJ1-2; no definite D call. This sequence was found in a boy under three years old with focal cortical dysplasia and intractable seizures. CDR3 protein: CASSQDPRQDYGYTF. Written as DNA, the CDR3 is TGTGCCAGCAGCCAAGATCCGCGGCAGGACTATGGCTACACCTTC.